This T cell receptor (beta chain) comes out of a study of regulatory T cells in long-lasting Graves disease. At the level of the study: Persistence in Graves' disease required over 5 years of antithyroid drugs plus positive TSH receptor antibodies. Findings of the study overall: Persistent Graves' patients possessed reduced TCR diversity relative to recently diagnosed ones. Study of thyroid tissue was not done, with only peripheral blood studied.

Combining iRepertoire HTBI primers with Arm-PCR of CDR3 regions, the authors built TCR beta libraries. From the multiplex PCR reads, TCRdb called clonotypes with MiXCR, one entry per CDR3 protein. This sample has more than 650,000 distinct CDR3 sequences, with about 30% found just once. About this clonotype itself: As yet, its antigen is unknown.

Time point described: persistent/refractory GD, antithyroid drugs over 5 years with positive TRAb. After RNA was extracted from PBMCs, the TCR library was made from it. It was by American Thyroid Association guidelines that Graves' disease was diagnosed. The sequence was obtained from a female donor with Graves disease. Material: peripheral blood mononuclear cells (PBMCs), obtained when the disease was refractory, from a patient treated with antithyroid drugs.

Here the CDR3 reads CSVDGRREAFTDTQYF. For the CDR3, the DNA is TGCAGCGTTGACGGTCGGAGGGAGGCATTTACAGATACGCAGTATTTT. The V and J genes are TRBV29-1 and TRBJ2-3; tentatively, D is TRBD2 (6 bases). Trimming cost V 3 bases and J 3 bases, with 19 bases left between them. The CDR3 is 16 residues long. Germline V gene sequence: CDR1 SQVTM, CDR2 ANQGSEA.